Following are 3 T cell receptor beta chains from one sample sequenced in a study of blood T cell repertoires in COVID-19. Clones were read by immunoSEQ multiplex PCR, and TCRdb kept only the in-frame ones, dropping some. The top ten hold under 2% of the sample, which has fewer than 200,000 clones, 80% to 90% seen once. Sequencing was carried out using peripheral blood. These receptor sequences come from a man aged 18 to 29 who had recovered from COVID-19.

This clone was counted once. The chain employs TRBV15 and TRBJ1-5, with no clear D. Germline V CDR1 and CDR2: LNHNV, YYDKDF (reference sequence). The CDR3 is 17 amino acids. Trimming removed 0 bases from V and 1 base from J, with 13 bases in between. The CDR3: CATSRDPAVRSNQPQHF. CDR3 DNA sequence: TGTGCCACCAGCAGAGACCCCGCCGTGCGGAGCAATCAGCCCCAGCATTTT.

The V and J genes are TRBV13 and TRBJ2-7; D remains unclear. The germline CDR1 and CDR2 sequences are PRHDT and FYEKMQ (reference sequence). CDR3 length: 14 amino acids. V shed 0 bases and J shed 5 bases, with 11 bases lying between them. CDR3 residues: CASSLGLVVDEQYF. The CDR3, as DNA: TGTGCCAGCAGCTTAGGGCTAGTTGTCGACGAGCAGTACTTC.

This clone was observed a handful of times. DNA of the CDR3: TGTGCCATCAGTGAAGGAGCGGGAGGGTCAAATGAGCAGTTCTTC. This translates into CAISEGAGGSNEQFF. The genes are TRBV10-3 and TRBJ2-1; 10 bases align to TRBD2. The CDR3 totals 15 residues. Looked up from germline, CDR1 is ENHRY and CDR2 is SYGVKD. V shed 3 bases, J shed 7 bases, and the junction held 6 bases outside the gene matches.